The T cell receptor beta chain described here comes from a study of blood T cell repertoires in COVID-19. In the original analysis: For nucleated cells, counts were estimated from reference gene primer amplification. Profiling relied on immunoSEQ multiplex PCR, and the TCRdb table lists in-frame clones only, not all of them. V and J calls and clone size are as listed in that table; D and trimming were resolved from the DNA. This sample has some 490,000 clones, with approximately 91% found just once. This clone was detected only a few times. Per germline, CDR1 SGHRS and CDR2 YFSETQ. The CDR3 is 15 amino acids. V lost 4 bases and J lost 4; bases outside the gene matches: 5.

This sequence was found in a woman aged 60-70 years who had recovered from COVID-19. The chain is built from TRBV5-1 and TRBJ1-1, with TRBD1 identical over 12 bases. The sample consisted of PBMCs or T cells enriched from blood (not recorded which). The CDR3 DNA is TGCGCCAGCAGCAGGGACAGGGGGCATGGCACTGAAGCTTTCTTT. The encoded protein is CASSRDRGHGTEAFF.